This TCR beta chain was sequenced during a study of metastatic and nonmetastatic thyroid tumors. Study in general: The comparison covered peripheral blood and tumor or nodule tissue in malignant and benign thyroid patients. Findings of the study overall: When malignant thyroid tumors were compared with benign nodules, TCR beta diversity was reportedly significantly higher in the malignant tumors. This held in both blood and tumor samples.

This clone is classed as medium-sized. Its specificity is not known. No treatment had been given to any patient before thyroid surgery. Authors' methods: A classifier for distant metastasis in papillary thyroid cancer was constructed using CDR3 differences observed across clinicopathological groups. TCRdb re-processed the PCR reads through MiXCR. The V and J calls shown here were made by TCRdb, not taken from the authors' results. The sample lists 35,000 to 50,000 clones, about 13% occurring once. Germline loops: CDR1 MNHEY, CDR2 SVGEGT. V lost 7 bases and J lost 3, with 15 bases in between. The CDR3 runs to 14 residues.

This clonotype originated in a female donor with papillary thyroid cancer or a benign thyroid nodule (not recorded which). Some clones in this sample may be carry-over from other donors' samples. This chain uses TRBV6-2 or TRBV6-3 with TRBJ1-2, with TRBD1 as a possible D gene (5 bases). Sequencing used blood. CDR3 sequence reads: CASTMWGRDYGYTF. In nucleotides, the CDR3 is TGTGCCAGCACAATGTGGGGGAGGGACTATGGCTACACCTTC.